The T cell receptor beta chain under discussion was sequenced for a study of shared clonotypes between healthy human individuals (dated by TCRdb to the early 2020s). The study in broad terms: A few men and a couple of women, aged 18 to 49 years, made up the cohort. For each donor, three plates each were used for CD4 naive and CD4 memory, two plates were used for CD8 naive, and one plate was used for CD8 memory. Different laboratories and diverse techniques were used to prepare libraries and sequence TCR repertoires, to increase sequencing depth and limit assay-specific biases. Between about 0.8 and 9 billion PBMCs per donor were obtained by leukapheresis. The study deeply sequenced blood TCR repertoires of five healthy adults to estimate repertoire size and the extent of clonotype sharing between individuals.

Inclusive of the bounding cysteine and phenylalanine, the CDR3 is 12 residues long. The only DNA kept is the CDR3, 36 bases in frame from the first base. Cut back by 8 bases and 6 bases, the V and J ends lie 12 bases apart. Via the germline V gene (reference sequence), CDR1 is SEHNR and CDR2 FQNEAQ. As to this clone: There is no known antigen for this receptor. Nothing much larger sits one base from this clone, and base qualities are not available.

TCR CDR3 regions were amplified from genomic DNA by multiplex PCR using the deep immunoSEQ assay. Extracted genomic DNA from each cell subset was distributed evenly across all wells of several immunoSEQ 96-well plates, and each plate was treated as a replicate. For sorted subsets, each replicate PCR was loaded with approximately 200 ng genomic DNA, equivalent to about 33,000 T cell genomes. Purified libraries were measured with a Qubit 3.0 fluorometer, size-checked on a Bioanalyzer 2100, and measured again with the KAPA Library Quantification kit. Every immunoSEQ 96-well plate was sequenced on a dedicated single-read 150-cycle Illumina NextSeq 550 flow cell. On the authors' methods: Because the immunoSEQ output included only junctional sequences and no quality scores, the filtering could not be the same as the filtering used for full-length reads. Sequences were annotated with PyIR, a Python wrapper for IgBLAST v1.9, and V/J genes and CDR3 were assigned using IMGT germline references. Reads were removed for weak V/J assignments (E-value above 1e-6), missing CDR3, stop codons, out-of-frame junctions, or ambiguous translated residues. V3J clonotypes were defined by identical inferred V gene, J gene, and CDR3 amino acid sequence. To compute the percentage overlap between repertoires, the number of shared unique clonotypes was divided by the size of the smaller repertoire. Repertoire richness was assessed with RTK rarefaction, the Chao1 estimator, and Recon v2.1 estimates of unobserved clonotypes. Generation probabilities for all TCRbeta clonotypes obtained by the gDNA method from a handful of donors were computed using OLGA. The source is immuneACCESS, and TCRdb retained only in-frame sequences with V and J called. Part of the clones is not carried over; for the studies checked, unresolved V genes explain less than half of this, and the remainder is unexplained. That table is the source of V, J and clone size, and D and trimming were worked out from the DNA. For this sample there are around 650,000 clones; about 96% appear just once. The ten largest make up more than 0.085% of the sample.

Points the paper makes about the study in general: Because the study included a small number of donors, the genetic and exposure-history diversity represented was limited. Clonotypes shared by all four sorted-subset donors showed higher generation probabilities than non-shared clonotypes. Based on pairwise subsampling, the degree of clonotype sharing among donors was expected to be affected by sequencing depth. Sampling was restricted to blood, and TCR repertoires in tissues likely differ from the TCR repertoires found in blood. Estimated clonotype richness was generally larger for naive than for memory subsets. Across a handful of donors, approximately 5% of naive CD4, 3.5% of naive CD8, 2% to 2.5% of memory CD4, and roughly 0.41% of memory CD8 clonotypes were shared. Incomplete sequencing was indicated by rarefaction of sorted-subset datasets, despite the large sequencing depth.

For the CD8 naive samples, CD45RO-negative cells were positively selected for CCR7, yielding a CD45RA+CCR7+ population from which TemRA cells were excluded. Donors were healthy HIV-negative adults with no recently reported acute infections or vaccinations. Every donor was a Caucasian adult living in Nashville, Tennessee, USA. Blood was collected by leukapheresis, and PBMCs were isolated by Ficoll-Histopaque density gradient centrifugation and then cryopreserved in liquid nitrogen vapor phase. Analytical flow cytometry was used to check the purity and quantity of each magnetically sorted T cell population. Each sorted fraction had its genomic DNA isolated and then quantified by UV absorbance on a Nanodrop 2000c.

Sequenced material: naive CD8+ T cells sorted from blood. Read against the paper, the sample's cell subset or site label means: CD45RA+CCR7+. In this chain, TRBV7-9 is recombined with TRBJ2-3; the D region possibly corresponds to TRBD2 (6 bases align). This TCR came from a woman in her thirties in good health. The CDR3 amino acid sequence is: CASAGGADTQYF. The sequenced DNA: TGTGCCAGCGCGGGCGGGGCGGATACGCAGTATTTT. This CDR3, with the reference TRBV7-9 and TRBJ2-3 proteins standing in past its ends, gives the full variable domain DTGVSQNPRHKITKRGQNVTFRCDPISEHNRLYWYRQTLGQGPEFLTYFQNEAQLEKSRLLSDRFSAERPKGSFSTLEIQRTEQGDSAMYLCASAGGADTQYFGPGTRLTVL.